Listed below are T cell receptor beta chains from one sample, sequenced in a study of cytomegalovirus exposure and HLA in healthy donors. Generated by immunoSEQ multiplex PCR, the TCRdb table keeps only in-frame clones and is missing some. The sample yields 100,000 or so clones, 76% seen once. Sequencing was done on a sample of PBMCs. All receptors come from a man aged 40-55 years in good health and CMV-seropositive. The CDR3 runs from the conserved cysteine through the conserved F or W. A D gene is named only where the DNA matches it firmly. Size is stated for part of the rows, as once, few or many counts, or as a class when the clone is expanded.

>TRBV4-3|.|TRBJ1-5|.|16
TGCGCCAGCAGCCAAGTTCCCCTGGAGGGGAATCAGCCCCAGCATTTT
CASSQVPLEGNQPQHF
>TRBV5-6|.|TRBJ2-5|.|14
TGTGCCAGCAGCCCATGGACTATCCGTATGACCCAGTACTTC
CASSPWTIRMTQYF
>TRBV6-5|TRBD1|TRBJ1-2|.|15
TGTGCCAGCAGGGACAGGGGCCAACTTAACTATGGCTACACCTTC
CASRDRGQLNYGYTF
>TRBV7-9|TRBD2|TRBJ2-3|once|18
TGTTCCAGCAGCCCGCTAGCGGGAGGGGTTTGGGGCACAGATACGCAGTATTTT
CSSSPLAGGVWGTDTQYF
>TRBV11-3|TRBD1|TRBJ1-3|.|19
TGTGCCAGCAACACCACTCGGGACAGAGTTTTTCTCTCTGGAAACACCATATATTTT
CASNTTRDRVFLSGNTIYF
>TRBV27|TRBD2|TRBJ2-1|.|15
TGTGCCAGCAGTCCAGGACTAGCGGGCTACAATGAGCAGTTCTTC
CASSPGLAGYNEQFF
>TRBV4-1|TRBD1|TRBJ2-7|.|15
TGCGCCAGCAGCCGAGGACAGGGAGGCTCCTACGAGCAGTACTTC
CASSRGQGGSYEQYF
>TRBV18|.|TRBJ1-2|.|14
TGTGCCAGCTCACCAGGGGGCTTTGACTATGGCTACACCTTC
CASSPGGFDYGYTF
>TRBV5-6|TRBD1|TRBJ1-1|few|16
TGTGCCAGCAGCGCCTACCGGGACAGGGTGGACACTGAAGCTTTCTTT
CASSAYRDRVDTEAFF
>TRBV18|TRBD1|TRBJ1-5|few|14
TGTGCCAGCTCGCCCACAGGGGTCGATCAGCCCCAGCATTTT
CASSPTGVDQPQHF
>TRBV27|.|TRBJ2-2|few|14
TGTGCCAGCAGTACACAGGGAAGCGCCGGGGAGCTGTTTTTT
CASSTQGSAGELFF
>TRBV6-6|TRBD1|TRBJ1-2|few|15
TGTGCCAGCAGTGGAGAGACAGGGGGCTCCTATGGCTACACCTTC
CASSGETGGSYGYTF
>TRBV11-3|TRBD1|TRBJ2-7|.|14
TGTGCCAGCAGCATTTCCGGGACAGGGACCGAGCAGTACTTC
CASSISGTGTEQYF
>TRBV2|.|TRBJ1-2|.|14
TGTGCCAGCAGTGAAGTGGGGGGAAGCCGTGGCTACACCTTC
CASSEVGGSRGYTF
>TRBV7-6|TRBD1|TRBJ1-1|.|17
TGTGCCAGCAGCCCTACCCGCCAGGGGGCTAGGTACACTGAAGCTTTCTTT
CASSPTRQGARYTEAFF
>TRBV7-2|.|TRBJ2-7|.|13
TGTGCCAGCAGCTCACCGGGTTCCTACGAGCAGTACTTC
CASSSPGSYEQYF
>TRBV28|.|TRBJ1-5|.|12
TGTGCCAGCAGCGAGAGGGGGCAGCCCCAGCATTTT
CASSERGQPQHF
>TRBV4-1|.|TRBJ1-5|.|15
TGCGCCAGCAGCCGGGAGAACGCTTTCAATCAGCCCCAGCATTTT
CASSRENAFNQPQHF
>TRBV11-3|TRBD1|TRBJ2-3|.|15
TGTGCCAGCAGCCTCGGGACAGGGCGGACAGATACGCAGTATTTT
CASSLGTGRTDTQYF
>TRBV7-8|TRBD1|TRBJ2-1|.|19
TGTGCCAGCAGCTTAGCCCGGGACAGGGGTCTCCACTCCTACAATGAGCAGTTCTTC
CASSLARDRGLHSYNEQFF
>TRBV20-1|TRBD2|TRBJ2-5|.|11
TGCAGTTTACTAGCGTCAGAGACCCAGTACTTC
CSLLASETQYF
>TRBV2|TRBD2|TRBJ2-2|.|15
TGTGCCAGCAGTGAAAGACTAGCGGGAGCCGGGGAGCTGTTTTTT
CASSERLAGAGELFF
>TRBV20-1|.|TRBJ2-1|.|10
TGCAGCGCTCTCTACAATGAGCAGTTCTTC
CSALYNEQFF
>TRBV7-9|TRBD2|TRBJ2-1|.|15
TGTGCCAGCAGCTTAGCGAAGAAATCAGCGGGAAGACGGTTCTTC
CASSLAKKSAGRRFF
>TRBV2|TRBD1|TRBJ2-4|.|13
TGTGCCAGCAGTGACAGTGAAGGGGACAGTCAGTACTTC
CASSDSEGDSQYF
>TRBV7-2|TRBD1|TRBJ2-7|.|15
TGTGCCAGCAGCTTAGCGGGGCAGGGGGTCCACGAGCAGTACTTC
CASSLAGQGVHEQYF
>TRBV28|TRBD2|TRBJ2-3|.|17
TGTGCCAGCAGCTCCGGACTAGCGGGAGATAGCACAGATACGCAGTATTTT
CASSSGLAGDSTDTQYF
>TRBV29-1|.|TRBJ2-5|once|15
TGCAGCGTTCCAAGTCTAACCGGGGGCCAAGAGACCCAGTACTTC
CSVPSLTGGQETQYF
>TRBV27|.|TRBJ2-7|.|16
TGTGCCAGCAGTTTATACAATACAGTTTACTCCTACGAGCAGTACTTC
CASSLYNTVYSYEQYF
>TRBV10-3|.|TRBJ2-1|.|16
TGTGCCATCAGTGAGAGGGGGTCGAGCTCCTACAATGAGCAGTTCTTC
CAISERGSSSYNEQFF
>TRBV4-3|TRBD1|TRBJ2-7|.|15
TGCGCCAGCAGCCAACCGGGACAGGGTAAACACGAGCAGTACTTC
CASSQPGQGKHEQYF
>TRBV19|TRBD1|TRBJ2-7|.|15
TGTGCCAGTAGTAGCCCGGGACAGGGCCGCTACGAGCAGTACTTC
CASSSPGQGRYEQYF
>TRBV6-5|TRBD1|TRBJ2-7|.|11
TGTGCCAGCTCCGGACAGGGGGGGCAGTACTTC
CASSGQGGQYF
>TRBV7-9|TRBD1|TRBJ1-4|.|14
TGTGCCAGCAGCCTGACAGGGGCGGGAGAAAAACTGTTTTTT
CASSLTGAGEKLFF
>TRBV2|TRBD1|TRBJ1-1|.|14
TGTGCCAGCAGAGAACAGGGGGAATTATCTGAAGCTTTCTTT
CASREQGELSEAFF
>TRBV5-5|.|TRBJ2-1|.|11
TGTGCCAGCAGCTTGCAGAATGAGCAGTTCTTC
CASSLQNEQFF
>TRBV11-3|TRBD2|TRBJ2-2|few|17
TGTGCCAGCAGCGATCCTGTCCCGCGGGGGTACACCGGGGAGCTGTTTTTT
CASSDPVPRGYTGELFF
>TRBV30|.|TRBJ1-2|.|13
TGTGCCTGGAGGGGAGGACATCCCTATGGCTACACCTTC
CAWRGGHPYGYTF
>TRBV7-3|TRBD2|TRBJ2-1|once|17
TGTTCCAGCAGCTTAAATCGGATTAGCGGGGGGGCCAATGAGCAGTTCTTC
CSSSLNRISGGANEQFF
>TRBV7-3|TRBD2|TRBJ2-5|.|16
TGTGCCAGCAGCTTCGCAGCGGGGGGGCGGGGAGAGACCCAGTACTTC
CASSFAAGGRGETQYF
>TRBV27|.|TRBJ2-7|.|15
TGTGCCAGCAACAGACGGGGAGGGGGACTCTACGAGCAGTACTTC
CASNRRGGGLYEQYF
>TRBV7-9|.|TRBJ2-5|.|13
TGTGCCAGCAGCTTAACCGGGAGCGAGACCCAGTACTTC
CASSLTGSETQYF
>TRBV30|.|TRBJ1-2|.|11
TGTGCCTGGAGTGCCGAGAGTGGCTACACCTTC
CAWSAESGYTF
>TRBV7-2|.|TRBJ2-7|.|14
TGTGCCAGCAGCTTGGGGGGTGGATCCTACGAGCAGTACTTC
CASSLGGGSYEQYF
>TRBV15|TRBD2|TRBJ2-5|.|15
TGTGCCACCAGTCCGAGCGGGGGTAACTGGGAGACCCAGTACTTC
CATSPSGGNWETQYF
>TRBV2|TRBD1|TRBJ1-2|.|13
TGTGCCAGCAGTGTGGCAGGGGGCTATGGCTACACCTTC
CASSVAGGYGYTF
>TRBV27|.|TRBJ1-4|few|15
TGTGCCAGCAGAAAGAACGGGATCACAAATGAAAAACTGTTTTTT
CASRKNGITNEKLFF
>TRBV10-3|TRBD1|TRBJ1-2|.|14
TGTGCCATCAGTGAGAGGACAGGGGGGAGCGGCTACACCTTC
CAISERTGGSGYTF
>TRBV9|TRBD2|TRBJ2-1|.|14
TGTGCCAGCAGCAAGACTAGCGGGAGGGCCGGGCAGTTCTTC
CASSKTSGRAGQFF
>TRBV5-5|TRBD1|TRBJ2-7|once|14
TGTGCCAGCAGCTTGGGGACAGGACCCTACGAGCAGTACTTC
CASSLGTGPYEQYF
>TRBV18|.|TRBJ2-5|.|13
TGTGCCAGCTCACCTAGGCGGCAAGAGACCCAGTACTTC
CASSPRRQETQYF